The following is a T cell receptor (beta chain) sequence with its context. Its matching antigen is unknown. This sample also contains other DNA sequences that code for the same CDR3. The germline V and J ends were trimmed by 2 bases and 2 bases, with 3 bases remaining between them. The CDR3 sequence is 12 residues long. The germline V gene has CDR1 MNHNY and CDR2 SVGAGI (reference sequence). The data derive from a study of beta chain features in type 1 diabetes. Findings and caveats of the study: Significant though moderate, a shortening of TCRB CDR3s appeared in all four CD4+ subsets of Type 1 diabetes patients.

Expressed TCRB transcripts were sequenced because the entire RNA isolate underwent reverse transcription. Reads from naive, central memory and regulatory T cell samples averaged about 3.9 million. TCRdb's copy holds only in-frame clones and misses some; the assay was immunoSEQ multiplex PCR. Seen here are 250,000 to 400,000 clones, around 15% observed once, and the top ten hold approximately 6.7%. The chain employs TRBV6-6 and TRBJ1-1; no definite D call. The TCR comes from a man between 25 and 39 years old in good health. The sequencing input was central memory CD4+ T cells from blood. The CDR3 DNA is TGTGCCAGCAGTTACGCCAACACTGAAGCTTTCTTT. Its protein product is CASSYANTEAFF.